The 10 T cell receptor beta chains below come from one sample, sequenced in a study of response to subunit inactivated influenza vaccine. TCRdb re-called the RT-PCR reads through MiXCR, storing one row per CDR3 protein. The sample has 650,000 to 700,000 distinct CDR3 sequences; more than 15% are singletons. Material: PBMCs from blood, obtained roughly 13 days after vaccination. These receptor sequences come from a man in his forties or fifties who received an inactivated influenza vaccine.

V gene TRBV29-1 combines with J gene TRBJ2-1; D possibly corresponds to TRBD2 (6 bases). This CDR3 spans 14 amino acids. Trimming shortened V by 7 bases and J by 7 bases, and 20 bases separated the two germline ends. Per the germline V gene, CDR1 is SQVTM and CDR2 is ANQGSEA. CDR3 sequence: CSATRTTLGNEQFF. In DNA form, the CDR3 reads TGCAGCGCTACCCGGACTACCCTCGGTAATGAGCAGTTCTTC.

This clonotype was seen a handful of times. The chain carries TRBV20-1 and TRBJ2-1, with TRBD2 matching over 12 bases. The CDR3 is made up of 16 amino acids. Trimming removed 4 bases from V and 3 bases from J; junction bases left unmatched: 7. Germline V gives CDR1 DFQATT, CDR2 SNEGSKA (reference sequence). The CDR3 DNA reads as TGCAGTGCTACCCGACTAGCGGGGGTCAACTACAATGAGCAGTTCTTC. It translates to CSATRLAGVNYNEQFF.

This clonotype has just a few counts. The chain links TRBV12-3 or TRBV12-4 to TRBJ2-2; 7 nucleotides align to TRBD1. The CDR3 has 15 residues. V was clipped by 4 bases and J by 2 bases; unmatched bases: 4. The CDR3 DNA sequence: TGTGCCAGCAGTTGGACAGGCCCTAACACCGGGGAGCTGTTTTTT. It is translated as CASSWTGPNTGELFF.

This clonotype was counted between two and nine times. J is TRBJ2-1 and V is TRBV5-1; TRBD2 aligns across 9 bases. Germline V gene data show CDR1 as SGHRS and CDR2 as YFSETQ. Trimming removed 1 base from V and 5 bases from J; junction bases left unmatched: 7. CDR3 length equals 16 residues. Written as DNA, the CDR3 is TGCGCCAGCAGCTTGATTAGCGGGAGAGGGGACAATGAGCAGTTCTTC. Translation gives CASSLISGRGDNEQFF.

The CDR3, as DNA: TGTGCCAGCAGTTTATTTTCGCCCGCCCGGGAAAAACTGTTTTTT. Its protein product is CASSLFSPAREKLFF. V gene TRBV28 combines with J gene TRBJ1-4; D not certain. The CDR3 consists of 15 residues. CDR1 MDHEN and CDR2 SYDVKM come from the germline V gene. V was cut by 1 base and J by 8 bases, with 14 bases left in between.

This clonotype was seen a few times. J is TRBJ2-7 and V is TRBV7-9; 10 bases match TRBD2. V lost 3 bases, J lost 3 bases, and 5 bases stayed unmatched. The CDR3 is 15 amino acids. Germline CDR1 SEHNR, CDR2 FQNEAQ (reference sequence). The CDR3 DNA follows: TGTGCCAGCAGCTTGGCGGGACTAGCGATCTACGAGCAGTACTTC. It specifies CASSLAGLAIYEQYF.

This clonotype was seen ten or more times. This rearrangement joins TRBV6-2 or TRBV6-3 to TRBJ2-7; the D is unclear. Germline CDR1 reads MNHEY; CDR2 reads SVGEGT. V was clipped by 6 bases and J by 1 base, with 13 bases between them. The CDR3 has 14 residues. This CDR3 is CASRTGRLSYEQYF. CDR3 coding DNA: TGTGCCAGCAGAACTGGACGGCTATCCTACGAGCAGTACTTC.

In its sample, this clonotype was seen a few times. The rearrangement uses TRBV7-9 and TRBJ2-3; TRBD1 aligns across 7 bases. Trimming cost V 5 bases and J 1 base; bases outside gene matches: 9. The germline V gene encodes CDR1 SEHNR and CDR2 FQNEAQ (reference sequence). The CDR3 sequence is 16 residues long. The CDR3 region is CASSAQQGSGTDTQYF. CDR3 nucleotides: TGTGCCAGCAGCGCCCAACAGGGGAGCGGCACAGATACGCAGTATTTT. The whole variable domain, remainder taken from reference TRBV7-9 and TRBJ2-3, is DTGVSQNPRHKITKRGQNVTFRCDPISEHNRLYWYRQTLGQGPEFLTYFQNEAQLEKSRLLSDRFSAERPKGSFSTLEIQRTEQGDSAMYLCASSAQQGSGTDTQYFGPGTRLTVL.

This chain connects TRBV7-2 to TRBJ2-1; D might be TRBD1 or TRBD2, each matching 5 bases. From germline, CDR1 is SGHTA and CDR2 FQGNSA. The V gene lost 2 bases and the J gene lost 9 bases, with 14 bases spanning the gap. CDR3 size: 14 residues. In DNA, the CDR3 is TGTGCCAGCAGCTTACTCGGGGCTCAGAGTGAGCAGTTCTTC. It translates to CASSLLGAQSEQFF.

This chain links TRBV9 with TRBJ2-1, with TRBD2 matching 8 bases. CDR1 and CDR2 (germline): SGDLS, YYNGEE. The junction had 9 bases not matched to a gene; V was cut back by 4 bases and J by 0 bases. The CDR3 totals 17 residues. CDR3 amino acids: CASSFRVAGSSYNEQFF. Here the CDR3 DNA reads TGTGCCAGCAGCTTCCGGGTAGCGGGGAGCTCCTACAATGAGCAGTTCTTC.